What follows is one T cell receptor (beta chain) and its context. The antigen is undetermined. This could be a read error, since a much larger clone is one nucleotide away. One entry per CDR3 protein, called by TCRdb with MiXCR from the reads. There are about 830,000 distinct CDR3 sequences in the sample; around a third occur only once, and around 12% lies in the top ten. The sample originates from a study of T cell repertoires in cytomegalovirus infection. Study summary: The study used recently identified HLA-C-restricted and well-studied HLA-B-restricted CMV epitopes. Both CMV infection and a matching HLA type were indicated by public TCR beta signatures.

Germline CDR1 SNHLY, CDR2 FYNNEI. CDR3 length equals 17 residues. The specimen comprised cultured CD8+ T cells from PBMCs, sampled from culture after CMV antigen stimulation. The chain has TRBV2 and TRBJ1-5, with 8 bases that match TRBD1. This receptor was obtained from a human donor in good health (CMV status not recorded). Some clones in this sample may be carry-over from other donors' samples. In nucleotides, the CDR3 is TGTGTCAGCAAGCCCGGTGAGCCCAAGGACAGGGAACAGCCCCAGCATTTT. This translates into CVSKPGEPKDREQPQHF.